This TCR beta chain came from a study of shared clonotypes between healthy human individuals. CDR3 length equals 14 residues. CDR1 and CDR2 from the germline V gene are SGHRS and YFSETQ. Trimming removed 3 bases from V and 6 bases from J; junction bases left unmatched: 2. This clone has a handful of counts. Libraries were prepared by immunoSEQ multiplex PCR; TCRdb keeps only in-frame clonotypes and omits some of them. The sample has over a million clones; around 78% are singletons. The V gene is TRBV5-1, the J gene TRBJ1-4; TRBD1 matches at 10 bases. The source material was memory CD4+ T cells from PBMCs. Subset defined: CD45RA-negative fraction. The clonotype was recovered from a man younger than 35 in good health. Some clones in this sample may be carry-over from other donors' samples. DNA for the CDR3: TGCGCCAGCAGCTCCGGGACAGGGGATGAAAAACTGTTTTTT. Residues: CASSSGTGDEKLFF.